Included here is one T cell receptor (beta chain) sequence, with context. Its target is unknown. These data are taken from a study of graft-versus-host responses after intestinal transplantation. About the study: Tacrolimus plus steroids were given to all recipients for about 3 years, preceded by anti-thymocyte globulin induction. Overall study findings and caveats: Researchers found GvH clones in recipient marrow, and some showed up first in ileum or blood.

The CDR3 extends over 16 amino acids. V lost 4 bases and J lost 0; bases outside the gene matches: 6. Germline values: CDR1 ENHRY, CDR2 SYGVKD. The method was immunoSEQ multiplex PCR; TCRdb's version includes in-frame clones alone and lacks a portion of them. Among some 11,000 clones, about 86% were seen once, and the ten largest hold 50%. The sample consisted of PBMCs, taken around 120 days after transplant. The TCR originated in a human patient who received an intestinal transplant, so some T cells may come from the graft donor. The genes are TRBV10-3 and TRBJ2-1; 7 positions agree with TRBD2. CDR3 DNA sequence: TGTGCCATCAGTGCCCCTCGCGGGAGCTCCTACAATGAGCAGTTCTTC. It encodes CAISAPRGSSYNEQFF.